The source of this T cell receptor beta chain is a study of blood T cell repertoires in COVID-19. The ends lost 0 bases at V and 10 bases at J; junction bases unmatched: 13. Germline CDR1 and CDR2: PRHDT and FYEKMQ (reference sequence). The CDR3 spans 18 residues. Using immunoSEQ multiplex PCR, the repertoire was profiled, and TCRdb retains in-frame clones only, with some absent. The sample lists 270,000 or so clones, 91% seen once, with 2.5% to 3% in the top ten. Sample: PBMCs or T cells enriched from blood (not recorded which). The chain carries TRBV13 and TRBJ1-6, with 9 bases lining up with TRBD1. This clonotype was obtained from a man aged 35-49 years who had been exposed to COVID-19. The CDR3 coding sequence is TGTGCCAGCAGCTTAGGCCTCCAAAGGGACAGGGTCAACTCACCCCTCCACTTT. As protein: CASSLGLQRDRVNSPLHF.